This T cell receptor (beta chain) comes out of a study of PD-1 blockade in classical Hodgkin lymphoma (dated by TCRdb to the early 2020s). For the wider study: Nivolumab dosing was 3 mg/kg intravenously every 2 weeks, continuing until either disease progression or unacceptable toxicity. The study used CyTOF and TCR beta sequencing to define a peripheral blood immune signature of response to PD-1 blockade in classical Hodgkin lymphoma.

The CDR3, from cysteine to phenylalanine, totals 14 residues. The kept DNA is CDR3 alone, 42 bases in frame from the first base. From a lookup of the germline V gene (reference sequence), CDR1 and CDR2 are SGHNT and YYREEE. V was cut back by 3 bases and J by 2 bases, leaving a gap of 9 bases between them. Genomic DNA was isolated using the Qiagen DNeasy kit from unsorted PBMCs as well as from negatively selected CD4+ and CD8+ fractions. TCR beta CDR3 regions were amplified by immunoSEQ multiplex PCR using primers annealing to V and J segments. A synthetic immune receptor repertoire was used to minimize amplification bias, and any residual bias was removed computationally once sequencing was done. In the original analysis: Custom Python scripts were used to quantify repertoire diversity as the Shannon entropy index. The unsorted, CD4+ and CD8+ repertoires were each analyzed separately, with the exception of combined analyses, where CD4+ and CD8+ sequences were merged in silico. A clone counted as expanded when the clone's frequency after treatment rose at least 2-fold relative to C1D1, and clones undetected at baseline were given a pseudocount of 0.5. Clones with 0 or 1 copy at C1D1 were defined as singleton clones, while clones with 2 or more copies were defined as non-singleton clones. Clones expanded in unsorted samples were labelled as CD4+, CD8+ or unknown by matching protein sequences in sorted samples from the same patient. Wilcoxon tests on paired samples were used to test diversity changes from C1D1 to C4D1. TCRdb carries this immuneACCESS record with in-frame sequences only. Its versions omit some clonotypes, under half of them owing to an unresolved V gene in the studies checked, with the rest unexplained. Clone size and V and J calls were adopted from that table, with D and trimming inferred from the DNA. The sample table lists tens of thousands of clones, around nine tenths of them with a count of one. The ten most abundant clones make up approximately 23% of the sample.

The time point tag for this specimen amounts to: cycle 4 day 1 (C4D1), after 5 to 7 weeks of nivolumab. Relapse after autologous stem cell transplantation had occurred in all trial patients, and cohorts A, B and C were distinguished by prior brentuximab vedotin exposure. A total of about 51 patients with relapsed/refractory classical Hodgkin lymphoma made up the trial cohort, and each patient's best overall response was complete response, partial response or progressive disease. Single-agent nivolumab was administered to trial patients in the multi-cohort phase II CheckMate 205 trial. Best overall response was determined by an independent review committee according to the 2007 International Working Group response criteria. Trial PBMCs were collected immediately before nivolumab initiation (C1D1) and during therapy at cycle 2 day 1 and cycle 4 day 1. Peripheral blood was collected in 8 mL Vacutainer Cell Preparation Tubes, from which PBMCs were isolated by centrifugation and then cryopreserved.

Concerning this clone itself: Its antigen has not been determined. Base-call qualities are not available, and no considerably larger clone is one nucleotide away.

The investigation overall reported the following: Diversity was lower in patients who began nivolumab less than 1 year after ASCT, so these patients were left out of later analyses to avoid confounding by immune reconstitution. Baseline TCR diversity was reported to be lower in newly diagnosed patients than in healthy donors, and even lower in relapsed/refractory patients. CD4+ but not CD8+ TCR diversity rose significantly by C4D1 (p=0.0027 vs p=0.16), most apparent in complete responders (p=0.02). Trial patients with a complete response had baseline diversity similar to that of newly diagnosed patients, while partial responders and progressors had significantly lower diversity. The study was limited to a single clinical trial cohort, and causes of repertoire differences, possibly disease activity or prior therapy, remained undefined.

The sequence was collected from a human donor with classical Hodgkin lymphoma. This chain joins TRBV5-4 to TRBJ2-1; the D gene is perhaps TRBD2, on 6 matching bases. The sequencing here drew on peripheral blood mononuclear cells (PBMCs), taken before the fourth cycle of nivolumab. The encoded CDR3 is CASSSGLAYNEQFF. The nucleotide sequence is TGTGCCAGCAGCTCGGGACTTGCCTACAATGAGCAGTTCTTC.